This entry lists 23 T cell receptor beta chains sequenced from one sample in a study of blood T cells in healthy people across ages. A second PCR of roughly 6 to 12 cycles used a sample-barcoded 5' primer and a J-beta primer mix. Via MiXCR, TCRdb re-called the 5' RACE reads, giving one row per CDR3 protein. The table records about 730,000 distinct CDR3 sequences, 40% to 45% of them present only once. The source material was blood. The receptor source for this set is a woman in her sixties or seventies in good health.

The CDR3 is CASKGLSSYEQYF. The CDR3 DNA reads as TGTGCCAGCAAAGGCCTTAGCTCCTACGAGCAGTACTTC. The rearrangement uses TRBV14 and TRBJ2-7; D is undetermined. Germline-derived CDR1 and CDR2 are SGHDN and FVKESK. The CDR3 is 13 residues long. The ends were cut back, 7 bases at V and 0 bases at J, with 10 bases in the middle. The full variable domain, completed using reference TRBV14 and TRBJ2-7, is EAGVTQFPSHSVIEKGQTVTLRCDPISGHDNLYWYRRVMGKEIKFLLHFVKESKQDESGMPNNRFLAERTGGTYSTLKVQPAELEDSGVYFCASKGLSSYEQYFGPGTRLTVT.

V is TRBV7-2 and J is TRBJ2-5; no firm D call. The CDR3 loop spans 14 amino acids. Germline CDR1 is SGHTA and CDR2 is FQGNSA. V was shortened by 5 bases and J by 2 bases, with 12 bases between the two germline ends. The CDR3 bases are TGTGCCAGCAGCGGTCAGACGGATCAAGAGACCCAGTACTTC. Translating it yields CASSGQTDQETQYF.

This chain links TRBV3-1 with TRBJ1-1; the D gene is possibly TRBD1 (6 bases). The ends were cut back, 2 bases at V and 10 bases at J, with 14 bases in the middle. Looked up from germline, CDR1 is LGHDT and CDR2 is YNNKEL (reference sequence). The CDR3 has 13 residues. The chain's CDR3 is CASSQTYRDGAFF. The CDR3 DNA follows: TGTGCCAGCAGCCAAACTTACAGGGATGGAGCTTTCTTT.

This chain uses TRBV20-1 with TRBJ2-2; 10 bases fit TRBD2. The germline CDR1 and CDR2 sequences are DFQATT and SNEGSKA (reference sequence). Unmatched junction bases numbered 4, after V lost 3 bases and J lost 3 bases. This CDR3 comprises 15 residues. The CDR3 DNA sequence: TGCAGTGCTAGTCCTAGCGGGAGCGACACCGGGGAGCTGTTTTTT. The encoded protein is CSASPSGSDTGELFF.

The table lists this clonotype with a few counts. J is TRBJ2-7 and V is TRBV28, with 13 bases that match TRBD2. The CDR3 extends over 15 amino acids. The germline V gene has CDR1 MDHEN and CDR2 SYDVKM. V shed 5 bases, J shed 3 bases, and the junction held 4 bases outside the gene matches. CDR3: CASSPGTSGIYEQYF. In DNA form, the CDR3 reads TGTGCCAGCAGTCCCGGGACTAGCGGGATCTACGAGCAGTACTTC.

As to this clonotype: The junction and the germline gene differ at one end; a read error may be behind it. The chain couples TRBV30 to TRBJ2-6; 11 bases match TRBD1. The CDR3 extends over 15 amino acids. In germline, CDR1 is GTSNPN, CDR2 SVGIG (reference sequence). CDR3 nucleotide sequence: TGTGCCTGGAGCGGACAGGGGGCCGGTGCCAACGCCCTGACTTTC. Residues: CAWSGQGAGANALTF.

This clonotype turned up a few times. The chain joins TRBV5-1 to TRBJ2-3; 7 bases align to TRBD2. The CDR3 has 15 residues. Germline trimming cut 6 bases from V and 1 base from J; bases unmatched to any gene: 8. The germline V gene encodes CDR1 SGHRS and CDR2 YFSETQ. The CDR3 loop is CASTGGKFGTDTQYF. Here the CDR3 DNA reads TGCGCCAGCACCGGGGGGAAATTTGGCACAGATACGCAGTATTTT. The whole variable domain, filled in from reference TRBV5-1 and TRBJ2-3, reads KAGVTQTPRYLIKTRGQQVTLSCSPISGHRSVSWYQQTPGQGLQFLFEYFSETQRNKGNFPGRFSGRQFSNSRSEMNVSTLELGDSALYLCASTGGKFGTDTQYFGPGTRLTVL.

The chain employs TRBV27 and TRBJ1-2; D unclear. There are 15 residues in the CDR3. V lost 5 bases to trimming and J lost 8 bases, with 21 bases between them. Germline CDR1 and CDR2: MNHEY and SMNVEV (reference sequence). The CDR3 nucleotides are TGTGCCAGCAGTGCCTCCTCTTTAGGGTTGGAAGGCTACACCTTC. Encoded protein: CASSASSLGLEGYTF.

Written as DNA, the CDR3 is TGCAGTGCTAGGAGGCCCGGGGCTAGCGGGACCACAGATACGCAGTATTTT. It is translated as CSARRPGASGTTDTQYF. The chain is built from TRBV20-1 and TRBJ2-3; 9 bases match TRBD2. The germline V gene has CDR1 DFQATT and CDR2 SNEGSKA (reference sequence). J was trimmed by 2 bases and V by 3 bases; bases with no gene match: 12. CDR3 length equals 17 residues.

This chain links TRBV12-3 or TRBV12-4 with TRBJ2-1; D gene unclear. The CDR3 length is 14 residues. Trimming removed 3 bases at V and 5 bases at J, with 11 bases between. The CDR3, as DNA: TGTGCCAGCAGTTTGGTGGGGTTAAACAATGAGCAGTTCTTC. Protein: CASSLVGLNNEQFF.

This clonotype turned up a few times. The CDR3 spells CSVEDTRDQPQHF. The CDR3 DNA reads TGCAGCGTTGAAGACACACGAGATCAGCCCCAGCATTTT. The rearrangement joins TRBV29-1 to TRBJ1-5; no clear D. Germline V gene data show CDR1 as SQVTM and CDR2 as ANQGSEA. The CDR3 has 13 amino acids. Trimming cost V 0 bases and J 5 bases, with 8 bases left between them.

This chain uses TRBV20-1 with TRBJ2-3; 10 bases fit TRBD2. There are 17 residues in the CDR3. CDR1 is DFQATT and CDR2 is SNEGSKA in the germline V gene (reference sequence). J was trimmed by 4 bases and V by 0 bases; bases with no gene match: 10. In DNA form, the CDR3 reads TGCAGTGCTAGAGATCCCGCCAGCGGGGGGGCTTCAGATACGCAGTATTTT. This gives the protein CSARDPASGGASDTQYF.

This clonotype was detected ten times or more. The rearrangement uses TRBV11-2 and TRBJ2-3; TRBD1 or TRBD2 may be the D gene (5 bases each). The CDR3 contains 15 residues. Trimming pared 4 bases from V and 0 bases from J, leaving 11 bases between. Germline CDR1 and CDR2: SGHAT and FQNNGV. For the CDR3, the DNA is TGTGCCAGCAGCTCGGGACCCATAAGCACAGATACGCAGTATTTT. Translated, it gives CASSSGPISTDTQYF.

A word on this clonotype: Given a much more abundant clone one base away, this may be a read error. CDR3 sequence reads: CANSHRVRGVNEQFF. In nucleotides, the CDR3 is TGTGCCAACAGCCACCGGGTGCGGGGGGTAAATGAGCAGTTCTTC. This chain uses TRBV12-3 or TRBV12-4 with TRBJ2-1, with TRBD2 matching over 8 bases. The CDR3 contains 15 residues. Trimming took 10 bases from V and 7 from J; bases not matched to a gene: 15.

This clonotype was counted many times. The chain is built from TRBV11-3 and TRBJ2-1, with TRBD2 matching 8 bases. V shed 6 bases, J shed 6 bases, and the junction held 7 bases outside the gene matches. The germline gives CDR1 SGHNT, CDR2 YENEEA. The CDR3 length is 14 residues. This CDR3 is CASSLSGLANEQFF. For the CDR3, the DNA is TGTGCCAGCAGTTTAAGCGGACTAGCCAATGAGCAGTTCTTC.

This clonotype came up many times. The V gene is TRBV15, the J gene TRBJ2-4; no firm D call. Trimming shortened V by 0 bases and J by 0 bases, and 12 bases separated the two germline ends. The CDR3 totals 17 residues. The germline V gene encodes CDR1 LNHNV and CDR2 YYDKDF (reference sequence). CDR3 DNA: TGTGCCACCAGCAGAGAGAGGTCAACGGTAGCCAAAAACATTCAGTACTTC. Translated, it gives CATSRERSTVAKNIQYF. The complete variable domain, with remaining parts taken from reference TRBV15 and TRBJ2-4, reads DAMVIQNPRYQVTQFGKPVTLSCSQTLNHNVMYWYQQKSSQAPKLLFHYYDKDFNNEADTPDNFQSRRPNTSFCFLDIRSPGLGDTAMYLCATSRERSTVAKNIQYFGAGTRLSVL.

The chain couples TRBV28 to TRBJ2-5, with D possibly TRBD1 on 6 matching bases. V lost 3 bases to trimming and J lost 2 bases, with 13 bases between them. Germline-derived CDR1 and CDR2 are MDHEN and SYDVKM. This CDR3 region has 15 residues. In nucleotides, the CDR3 is TGTGCCAGCAGTTTCCCAAGCAGGGGACAAGAGACCCAGTACTTC. The encoded protein is CASSFPSRGQETQYF.

This clonotype was seen a few times. This rearrangement joins TRBV7-7 to TRBJ2-3; a weak D match, TRBD2 (6 bases). The germline V gene encodes CDR1 SSHAT and CDR2 FNYEAQ (reference sequence). The CDR3 totals 15 residues. The V gene lost 0 bases and the J gene lost 4 bases, with 11 bases spanning the gap. The CDR3 nucleotides read TGTGCCAGCAGCTTAGCCGGCGGGGAATCAGATACGCAGTATTTT. Translation gives CASSLAGGESDTQYF.

This chain joins TRBV6-2 or TRBV6-3 and TRBJ2-7; 14 nucleotides line up with TRBD2. Germline assignment: CDR1 MNHEY and CDR2 SVGEGT. The CDR3 is made up of 19 amino acids. Losses at the gene ends were 0 bases for V and 4 bases for J; bases not matched to a gene: 11. CDR3 sequence (DNA): TGTGCCAGCAGTTACTCGACTGATACAGGGACTAGCGGGAGATACGAGCAGTACTTC. This codes for CASSYSTDTGTSGRYEQYF.

The CDR3 sequence is CASSPLGREQPQHF. CDR3 DNA sequence: TGTGCCAGCAGTCCCCTAGGACGGGAACAGCCCCAGCATTTT. This chain joins TRBV12-3 or TRBV12-4 and TRBJ1-5; the D is unclear. The CDR3 runs to 14 residues. V was pared by 5 bases and J by 7 bases, with 15 bases between.

The chain is built from TRBV24-1 and TRBJ2-1; a weak D match, TRBD1 (5 bases). The CDR3 consists of 15 residues. Germline V CDR1 and CDR2: KGHDR, SFDVKD. Trimming pared 3 bases from V and 7 bases from J, leaving 15 bases between. The chain's CDR3 is CATSDPGRRGNEQFF. CDR3 coding DNA: TGTGCCACCAGTGATCCGGGCCGTAGGGGAAATGAGCAGTTCTTC.

The V and J genes are TRBV29-1 and TRBJ2-7; the D is unclear. Trimming took off 5 bases at V and 9 bases at J, with 11 bases between the two ends. Germline V gene sequence: CDR1 SQVTM, CDR2 ANQGSEA. This CDR3 contains 10 residues. CDR3 nucleotides: TGCAGCGTTAAGATGGGTGTGCAGTACTTC. Amino acid sequence: CSVKMGVQYF.

The J gene is TRBJ1-5, the V gene TRBV6-5; perhaps TRBD1 as D (5 bases). This CDR3 is 17 amino acids long. V lost 0 bases and J 1 base, leaving 13 bases between the germline ends. Germline assignment: CDR1 MNHEY and CDR2 SVGAGI. CDR3 nucleotide sequence: TGTGCCAGCAGTTACTCGGACTTTAGACAGAGCAATCAGCCCCAGCATTTT. Its protein product is CASSYSDFRQSNQPQHF.